A single sample gave rise to the 21 T cell receptor beta chains below, sequenced in a study of STAT3 mutations in large granular lymphocyte leukemia (dated by TCRdb to between 2018 and 2021). What the work shows at the level of the full study, not this receptor alone: At least one immunodominant TCRbeta clonotype was identified in every T-LGLL patient, and multiple immunodominant subclonotypes were identified in about half of the T-LGLL patients.

Their antigens are not known. Library construction relied on the immunoSEQ multiplex PCR assay. TCRdb retrieved this table from immuneACCESS and kept in-frame rearrangements only. Not all clones are present; in checked studies, unresolved V genes account for under half, and no reason is known for the remainder. For this sample there are roughly 6,600 clones; around 60% appear just once. Together, the top ten hold 76% of the sample. Sequencing used peripheral blood mononuclear cells. Source of these receptors: a boy aged 10-17 years with T-cell large granular lymphocyte leukemia. Some clones in this sample may be carry-over from other donors' samples. The age is the age at diagnosis.

There are a few counts of this clone. The chain is built from TRBV5-3 and TRBJ1-5; no clear D. TRBV5-3 is annotated as an ORF whose role is uncertain. The CDR3 is 12 amino acids. Trimming pared 3 bases from V and 9 bases from J, leaving 10 bases between. DNA of the CDR3: TGTGCCAGAAGCTGCCTCGCTGGGCCCCAGCATTTT. Translating gives CARSCLAGPQHF.

This clone was counted once. The genes are TRBV18 and TRBJ1-5, with D possibly TRBD1 on 5 matching bases. The CDR3 loop spans 14 amino acids. Germline V lookup: CDR1 KGHSH, CDR2 LQKENI. Trimming took 5 bases from V and 7 from J, leaving 15 bases between them. CDR3 in DNA: TGTGCCAGCTCATCCTCGGGGGATGGACAGCCCCAGCATTTT. It translates to CASSSSGDGQPQHF.

The V and J genes are TRBV5-4 and TRBJ2-1; TRBD2 agrees at 8 bases. Germline V CDR1 and CDR2: SGHNT, YYREEE (reference sequence). V shed 5 bases, J shed 1 base, and the junction held 5 bases outside the gene matches. The CDR3 totals 15 residues. The CDR3 coding sequence is TGTGCCAGCAGAGGAACGGGAGGGTCCTACAATGAGCAGTTCTTC. It yields the protein CASRGTGGSYNEQFF.

CDR3 nucleotide sequence: TGCAGTGCTAGCCTCACAGATACGCAGTATTTT. Translated: CSASLTDTQYF. V usage is TRBV20-1 and J usage is TRBJ2-3; the D is unclear. The CDR3 contains 11 residues. Trimming shortened V by 3 bases and J by 2 bases, and 3 bases separated the two germline ends. Germline lookup yields CDR1 DFQATT and CDR2 SNEGSKA (reference sequence).

The chain employs TRBV7-9 and TRBJ2-7, with D unclear. Per germline, CDR1 SEHNR and CDR2 FQNEAQ (reference sequence). The CDR3 length is 13 residues. The V and J ends lost 1 base and 7 bases respectively, with 11 bases between them. This CDR3 reads CASSLGTPGEQYF. Here the CDR3 DNA reads TGTGCCAGCAGCTTAGGTACCCCTGGAGAGCAGTACTTC.

The rearrangement joins TRBV13 to TRBJ2-1, with TRBD2 matching over 10 bases. The CDR3 contains 18 residues. Trimming cost V 0 bases and J 1 base; bases outside gene matches: 6. CDR1 and CDR2 from the germline V gene are PRHDT and FYEKMQ (reference sequence). The CDR3 protein is CASSLGPSGGLSYNEQFF. DNA for the CDR3: TGTGCCAGCAGCTTAGGGCCTAGCGGGGGCCTATCCTACAATGAGCAGTTCTTC.

This chain links TRBV30 with TRBJ1-1, with TRBD1 as a possible D gene (5 bases). CDR1 and CDR2 from the germline V gene are GTSNPN and SVGIG (reference sequence). This CDR3 has 13 amino acids. V lost 3 bases and J lost 1, with 9 bases in between. Here the CDR3 DNA reads TGTGCCTGGAGGGGACGGGAGAACACTGAAGCTTTCTTT. Translation gives CAWRGRENTEAFF.

This clone appeared once. The chain is built from TRBV5-6 and TRBJ1-3; TRBD1 agrees at 9 bases. The CDR3 has 16 residues. Looked up from germline, CDR1 is SGHDT and CDR2 is YYEEEE. V lost 2 bases and J lost 5; bases outside the gene matches: 8. The CDR3 DNA sequence: TGTGCCAGCAGCTTATACGGACAGGGGATGAGAAACACCATATATTTT. This gives the protein CASSLYGQGMRNTIYF.

The chain couples TRBV7-9 to TRBJ1-2; maybe TRBD1 (6 bases). This CDR3 has 14 residues. Trimming left V 2 bases short and J 7 bases short, with 14 bases between. The germline CDR1 and CDR2 sequences are SEHNR and FQNEAQ (reference sequence). CDR3 amino acids: CASSLYRDSSGYTF. The CDR3, as DNA: TGTGCCAGCAGCTTATACAGGGATTCTTCTGGCTACACCTTC.

As concerns this clone: One end of the junction does not line up with germline, which may come from a read error. J is TRBJ1-2 and V is TRBV30; D not certain. This CDR3 is built from 11 residues. From germline, CDR1 is GTSNPN and CDR2 SVGIG (reference sequence). This chain's CDR3 is CAWSRPVDAYF. CDR3 sequence (DNA): TGTGCCTGGAGCCGCCCCGTCGACGCTTACTTC.

The V and J genes are TRBV5-1 and TRBJ2-7, with a tentative D call TRBD1 (5 bases). This CDR3 has 14 residues. Germline assignment: CDR1 SGHRS and CDR2 YFSETQ. Trimming shortened V by 1 base and J by 2 bases, and 10 bases separated the two germline ends. The CDR3 sequence is CASSLRAGTYEQYF. CDR3 sequence (DNA): TGCGCCAGCAGCTTGAGAGCAGGGACCTACGAGCAGTACTTC.

This clone was detected a few times. This sequence joins TRBV5-4 and TRBJ2-5; unclear D gene. CDR3 length: 13 amino acids. The V and J ends lost 4 bases and 2 bases respectively, with 9 bases between them. Germline CDR1 reads SGHNT; CDR2 reads YYREEE (reference sequence). CDR3 DNA sequence: TGTGCCAGCAGCCCCGACTCACAAGAGACCCAGTACTTC. Its protein product is CASSPDSQETQYF.

The gene calls are TRBV27 and TRBJ2-5, with TRBD2 matching 16 bases. This CDR3 has 17 residues. The germline gives CDR1 MNHEY, CDR2 SMNVEV (reference sequence). V lost 8 bases to trimming and J lost 1 base; unmatched junction nucleotides: 7. CDR3 sequence reads: CASRSGLAGGPQETQYF. For the CDR3, the DNA is TGTGCCAGCCGGTCGGGACTAGCGGGAGGGCCCCAAGAGACCCAGTACTTC.

This chain joins TRBV12-5 and TRBJ2-5; the match to TRBD2 covers 8 bases. The CDR3 consists of 15 residues. V was pared by 1 base and J by 10 bases, with 11 bases of the junction left unmatched. Germline V gene sequence: CDR1 LGHNT, CDR2 FRNRAP. The CDR3 DNA reads as TGTGCTAGTGGTTTGGAAGCAGGCGGTCGGGGGGGCCAGTACTTC. It codes for CASGLEAGGRGGQYF. Full variable domain (outside the CDR3, taken from reference TRBV12-5 and TRBJ2-5): DARVTQTPRHKVTEMGQEVTMRCQPILGHNTVFWYRQTMMQGLELLAYFRNRAPLDDSGMPKDRFSAEMPDATLATLKIQPSEPRDSAVYFCASGLEAGGRGGQYFGPGTRLLVL.

The chain carries TRBV15 and TRBJ1-6; possible D gene TRBD1, 5 bases. This CDR3 spans 16 amino acids. V lost 1 base, J lost 4 bases, and 11 bases lay in between. Germline CDR1 is LNHNV and CDR2 is YYDKDF (reference sequence). The DNA for the CDR3 is TGTGCCACCAGCAGAGGGCCAGGGTTTTATAATTCACCCCTCCACTTT. Translating it yields CATSRGPGFYNSPLHF.

This clone was recorded only once. V is TRBV23-1 and J is TRBJ2-7, with D perhaps given as TRBD1 or TRBD2 (5 bases each). TRBV23-1 is recorded as an ORF, its role being uncertain. This CDR3 spans 15 amino acids. V was clipped by 6 bases and J by 2 bases, with 17 bases between them. This CDR3 is CASSPKGTDPYEQYF. The CDR3, as DNA: TGCGCCAGCAGCCCCAAGGGGACCGACCCCTACGAGCAGTACTTC.

The CDR3 sequence: CASSLTPFRAGAFF. The CDR3 DNA follows: TGTGCCAGCAGTTTGACACCCTTTAGGGCGGGAGCTTTCTTT. This chain joins TRBV6-5 and TRBJ1-1; D is uncertain. Deletions cut 4 bases from V and 10 bases from J, with 19 bases between. This CDR3 has 14 amino acids. CDR1 is MNHEY and CDR2 is SVGAGI in the germline V gene.

V usage is TRBV7-2 and J usage is TRBJ2-7, with 8 bases matching TRBD2. J was trimmed by 3 bases and V by 3 bases; bases with no gene match: 4. Germline assignment: CDR1 SGHTA and CDR2 FQGNSA. This CDR3 has 14 residues. Written as DNA, the CDR3 is TGTGCCAGCAGCTTTAGCGGGATAGTCTACGAGCAGTACTTC. It codes for CASSFSGIVYEQYF. The variable domain in full, completed from reference TRBV7-2 and TRBJ2-7, reads GAGVSQSPSNKVTEKGKDVELRCDPISGHTALYWYRQSLGQGLEFLIYFQGNSAPDKSGLPSDRFSAERTGGSVSTLTIQRTQQEDSAVYLCASSFSGIVYEQYFGPGTRLTVT.

The chain joins TRBV30 to TRBJ1-1; D gene unclear. The V end was cut by 0 bases, the J end by 1 base, with 6 bases between. The CDR3 consists of 13 residues. The germline gives CDR1 GTSNPN, CDR2 SVGIG (reference sequence). CDR3 sequence (DNA): TGTGCCTGGAGTGTATTACAGAACACTGAAGCTTTCTTT. Its protein is CAWSVLQNTEAFF.

The chain couples TRBV5-5 to TRBJ1-6; 9 bases are a match to TRBD1. Trimming cost V 4 bases and J 0 bases; bases outside gene matches: 5. The CDR3 extends over 17 amino acids. The germline V gene encodes CDR1 SGHKS and CDR2 YYEKEE (reference sequence). CDR3 nucleotide sequence: TGTGCCAGCAGCCCGGGGACAGGGAGCTCCTATAATTCACCCCTCCACTTT. Its translation: CASSPGTGSSYNSPLHF.

This sequence joins TRBV15 and TRBJ2-7; 14 bases line up with TRBD2. This CDR3 has 17 residues. Germline V CDR1 and CDR2: LNHNV, YYDKDF (reference sequence). V shed 2 bases, J shed 7 bases, and the junction held 10 bases outside the gene matches. The CDR3 is CATSRYPPGLAGVEQYF. The DNA of the CDR3 is TGTGCCACCAGCAGATATCCTCCGGGACTAGCGGGAGTTGAGCAGTACTTC.